These 21 T cell receptor beta chains originate from one sample sequenced in a study of T cells in Graves' hyperthyroidism and ophthalmopathy. Researchers amplified the TCR beta CDR3 regions from RNA transcripts. The HTBI primer set drove a first-round RT-PCR of the TCR CDR3. One entry per CDR3 protein, called by TCRdb with MiXCR from the multiplex PCR reads. The sample has about 360,000 distinct CDR3 sequences, 15% to 19% seen once; the top ten hold roughly 26%. Sequencing was done on a sample of blood. These receptors were taken from a woman between 18 and 29 years old with Graves' hyperthyroidism that later progressed to Graves' ophthalmopathy.

This rearrangement joins TRBV5-1 to TRBJ2-7; TRBD1 is a possible D gene (5 bases). This CDR3 region has 15 residues. V lost 0 bases, J lost 6 bases, and 16 bases lay in between. Germline loops: CDR1 SGHRS, CDR2 YFSETQ. The CDR3 DNA sequence: TGCGCCAGCAGCTTGGGGGTAGGGGTAGTCCGCGAGCAGTACTTC. This encodes CASSLGVGVVREQYF.

This clonotype appeared many times. The chain has TRBV6-2 or TRBV6-3 and TRBJ2-7, with 7 bases that match TRBD1. CDR1 and CDR2 (germline): MNHEY, SVGEGT. The J segment lost 2 bases and the V segment lost 6 bases, leaving 10 bases of the junction unmatched. The CDR3 loop spans 15 amino acids. CDR3 DNA sequence: TGTGCCAGCAGGAAAACAGGGGCCGGTACCTACGAGCAGTACTTC. Translated, it gives CASRKTGAGTYEQYF.

This clonotype was seen at least ten times. The chain is built from TRBV12-3 or TRBV12-4 and TRBJ1-6, with D unresolved. Trimming took off 1 base at V and 7 bases at J, with 8 bases between the two ends. The CDR3 sequence is 14 residues long. CDR3 residues: CASSLGRGNSPLHF. The CDR3 DNA is TGTGCCAGCAGTTTAGGACGGGGAAATTCACCCCTCCACTTT.

The V gene is TRBV29-1, the J gene TRBJ2-2; the D is unclear. Trimming removed 7 bases at V and 11 bases at J, with 17 bases between. The CDR3 runs to 12 residues. Germline V lookup: CDR1 SQVTM, CDR2 ANQGSEA. The chain's CDR3 is CSGRLAPDELFF. The CDR3 coding sequence is TGCAGCGGGAGATTAGCCCCGGACGAGCTGTTTTTT.

In the case of this clonotype: A much larger clone sits a single nucleotide away, making a read error possible. This chain links TRBV27 with TRBJ2-1; 7 bases are shared with TRBD2. This CDR3 is built from 16 residues. CDR1 is MNHEY and CDR2 is SMNVEV in the germline V gene (reference sequence). CDR3 sequence (DNA): TGTGCCACCGAAGGAGCGGGGCCTAGCTCCTACAATGGGCAGTTCTTC. Its protein product is CATEGAGPSSYNGQFF.

This clonotype was counted a few times. The chain employs TRBV12-3 or TRBV12-4 and TRBJ2-2, with a possible D match to TRBD2 (6 bases). Trimming took 6 bases from V and 0 from J, leaving 14 bases between them. This CDR3 contains 16 residues. The CDR3 here is CASSPSGPANTGELFF. As DNA, the CDR3 is TGTGCCAGCAGCCCAAGCGGGCCCGCGAACACCGGGGAGCTGTTTTTT.

This clonotype was picked up a small number of times. V is TRBV7-2 and J is TRBJ1-5; D is unresolved. The CDR3 has 12 residues. Germline assignment: CDR1 SGHTA and CDR2 FQGNSA. Trimming left V 1 base short and J 10 bases short, with 8 bases between. This CDR3 is CASSLELGPQHF. The CDR3 DNA is TGTGCCAGCAGCTTAGAATTGGGTCCCCAGCATTTT.

This clonotype was seen many times. The chain links TRBV20-1 to TRBJ2-2, with TRBD2 as a possible D gene (6 bases). V was pared by 1 base and J by 3 bases, with 12 bases between. The CDR3 is made up of 15 amino acids. Germline values: CDR1 DFQATT, CDR2 SNEGSKA (reference sequence). DNA for the CDR3: TGCAGTGCTAGAGTTACGGGACTTTACACCGGGGAGCTGTTTTTT. Translating gives CSARVTGLYTGELFF.

V usage is TRBV5-1 and J usage is TRBJ1-3, with a possible D match to TRBD1 (6 bases). Germline V gene data show CDR1 as SGHRS and CDR2 as YFSETQ. The germline V and J ends were trimmed by 1 base and 0 bases, with 11 bases remaining between them. The CDR3 is made up of 16 amino acids. The CDR3: CASSLTGPSSGNTIYF. The DNA of the CDR3 is TGCGCCAGCAGCTTGACAGGGCCGAGCTCTGGAAACACCATATATTTT.

This clonotype was seen ten or more times. The genes are TRBV12-3 or TRBV12-4 and TRBJ1-3; TRBD1 matches 7 bases. Trimming removed 6 bases from V and 2 bases from J; junction bases left unmatched: 7. This CDR3 contains 15 residues. The CDR3 sequence: CASSQTGTTGNTIYF. The DNA of the CDR3 is TGTGCCAGCAGCCAGACAGGGACTACTGGAAACACCATATATTTT.

This clonotype was found many times. This chain uses TRBV6-6 with TRBJ2-3; 11 positions match TRBD1. J gave up 5 bases and V 2 bases, and 6 bases lay outside the gene matches. Germline V lookup: CDR1 MNHNY, CDR2 SVGAGI (reference sequence). CDR3 length: 16 amino acids. CDR3 DNA: TGTGCCAGCAGTTACGGGACAGGGGGTACTCGAGATACGCAGTATTTT. It translates to CASSYGTGGTRDTQYF.

The V call is TRBV12-3 or TRBV12-4, the J call TRBJ1-1; D perhaps matches TRBD1 (5 bases). Trimming took off 5 bases at V and 3 bases at J, with 16 bases between the two ends. CDR3 length equals 15 residues. This chain's CDR3 is CASSLHYMGDTEAFF. The DNA of the CDR3 is TGTGCCAGCAGTCTTCACTACATGGGGGACACTGAAGCTTTCTTT.

The V call is TRBV6-2 or TRBV6-3, the J call TRBJ1-5; TRBD1 is a possible D gene (5 bases). V lost 1 base and J lost 3, with 7 bases in between. The CDR3 sequence is 14 residues long. The germline gives CDR1 MNHEY, CDR2 SVGEGT. CDR3 protein: CASSYYRSNQPQHF. The CDR3 DNA reads as TGTGCCAGCAGTTACTACAGGTCCAATCAGCCCCAGCATTTT.

A few counts support this clonotype. The chain is built from TRBV20-1 and TRBJ2-7; 8 bases are a match to TRBD1. The trim removed 5 bases at V and 9 bases at J, leaving 9 bases unmatched. Germline CDR1 is DFQATT and CDR2 is SNEGSKA (reference sequence). This CDR3 spans 12 amino acids. The CDR3 reads CSAPTGATGQYF. The DNA of the CDR3 is TGCAGTGCTCCGACAGGGGCTACCGGGCAGTACTTC.

This clonotype was picked up many times. The chain combines TRBV7-9 with TRBJ2-3, with a tentative D call TRBD2 (6 bases). Germline CDR1 and CDR2: SEHNR and FQNEAQ (reference sequence). The CDR3 runs 16 residues. V was shortened by 2 bases and J by 2 bases, with 14 bases between the two germline ends. This CDR3 reads CASSLLPPSATDTQYF. CDR3 coding DNA: TGTGCCAGCAGCTTACTTCCCCCTAGCGCCACAGATACGCAGTATTTT.

This chain links TRBV7-2 with TRBJ1-2; no definite D call. CDR1 is SGHTA and CDR2 is FQGNSA in the germline V gene. Trimming shortened V by 5 bases and J by 7 bases, and 14 bases separated the two germline ends. The CDR3 has 13 residues. The CDR3 protein is CASSTDILGGYTF. In DNA form, the CDR3 reads TGTGCCAGCAGCACGGATATCCTCGGTGGCTACACCTTC. Full variable domain (rest looked up from reference TRBV7-2 and TRBJ1-2): GAGVSQSPSNKVTEKGKDVELRCDPISGHTALYWYRQSLGQGLEFLIYFQGNSAPDKSGLPSDRFSAERTGGSVSTLTIQRTQQEDSAVYLCASSTDILGGYTFGSGTRLTVV.

This clonotype was counted at least ten times. The J gene is TRBJ1-1, the V gene TRBV20-1; maybe TRBD1 (6 bases). Germline V gene data show CDR1 as DFQATT and CDR2 as SNEGSKA (reference sequence). The CDR3 loop spans 13 amino acids. V was clipped by 6 bases and J by 0 bases, with 11 bases between them. The CDR3 spells CSAVGALNTEAFF. The CDR3 nucleotides read TGCAGTGCAGTGGGGGCCCTGAACACTGAAGCTTTCTTT.

This clonotype was observed many times. The chain couples TRBV5-1 to TRBJ2-7; 14 positions agree with TRBD2. After removal of 3 bases from V and 6 bases from J, the junction contained 8 bases not matched to a gene. The CDR3 runs to 16 residues. The germline V gene has CDR1 SGHRS and CDR2 YFSETQ. CDR3 loop: CASSSDPGLAGVEQYF. The CDR3 DNA reads as TGCGCCAGCAGCTCGGACCCGGGACTAGCGGGAGTCGAGCAGTACTTC.

This clonotype has a handful of counts. The V call is TRBV7-9, the J call TRBJ1-2; 10 positions agree with TRBD1. The CDR3 runs to 16 residues. The V gene's germline CDR1 is SEHNR and CDR2 FQNEAQ (reference sequence). Losses at the gene ends were 1 base for V and 4 bases for J; bases not matched to a gene: 6. The CDR3 DNA is TGTGCCAGCAGCTTAGGACAGGGGGCCTCCTCCTATGGCTACACCTTC. Translating it yields CASSLGQGASSYGYTF.

J is TRBJ2-1 and V is TRBV12-3 or TRBV12-4; TRBD2 matches at 15 bases. J gave up 0 bases and V 5 bases, and 8 bases lay outside the gene matches. The CDR3 runs 19 residues. The CDR3 DNA reads TGTGCCAGCAGTAAATCCGGGACTAGCGGGAGGAGCTCCTACAATGAGCAGTTCTTC. Translation: CASSKSGTSGRSSYNEQFF.

This clonotype was seen repeatedly, ten times or more. This rearrangement joins TRBV28 to TRBJ1-5, with 10 bases fitting TRBD1. The CDR3 covers 18 residues. CDR1 MDHEN and CDR2 SYDVKM come from the germline V gene. Losses at the gene ends were 6 bases for V and 4 bases for J; bases not matched to a gene: 15. CDR3 bases: TGTGCCAGCAGCTACCTATTAGGACAGGGGGGTTCTAATCAGCCCCAGCATTTT. It yields the protein CASSYLLGQGGSNQPQHF.